Listed below are T cell receptor beta chains from one sample, sequenced in a study of long-term antiretroviral therapy in people with HIV. Sequencing was performed with immunoSEQ multiplex PCR; in TCRdb, only in-frame clones are kept and a portion is missing. The data contain some 10,000 clones, roughly four fifths of them singletons. Source: unsorted PBMCs, taken 1.8 years before starting antiretroviral therapy. These receptors came from a middle-aged man with HIV. Both conserved end residues are part of each CDR3. Each record gives: clone size, D gene, V gene, J gene, CDR3 protein, CDR3 DNA. A D gene is named only where the DNA matches it firmly. The size of a clone is reported for some rows only, either as once, few or many, or as a class for expanded clones.

clone_size: medium-sized
d_call: .
v_call: TRBV4-1
j_call: TRBJ1-1
cdr3_aa: CASSQDERGDTEAFF
cdr3_nt: TGCGCCAGCAGCCAAGATGAGAGGGGGGACACTGAAGCTTTCTTT

clone_size: .
d_call: TRBD2
v_call: TRBV2
j_call: TRBJ2-3
cdr3_aa: CASSEGGGGETDTQYF
cdr3_nt: TGTGCCAGCAGTGAGGGTGGCGGGGGGGAAACAGATACGCAGTATTTT

clone_size: medium-sized
d_call: .
v_call: TRBV19
j_call: TRBJ2-1
cdr3_aa: CASSKVSGPFNEQFF
cdr3_nt: TGTGCCAGTAGTAAAGTCTCCGGGCCCTTCAATGAGCAGTTCTTC

clone_size: .
d_call: .
v_call: TRBV5-6
j_call: TRBJ2-2
cdr3_aa: CASSLGPQGNTGELFF
cdr3_nt: TGTGCCAGCAGCTTAGGCCCACAGGGGAACACCGGGGAGCTGTTTTTT

clone_size: .
d_call: .
v_call: TRBV2
j_call: TRBJ2-7
cdr3_aa: CASKSNSLSYEQYF
cdr3_nt: TGTGCCAGCAAGAGTAATAGCCTCTCCTACGAGCAGTACTTC

clone_size: .
d_call: .
v_call: TRBV10-1
j_call: TRBJ1-2
cdr3_aa: CASRDGTRELNYGYTF
cdr3_nt: TGCGCCAGCAGGGACGGGACACGAGAACTTAACTATGGCTACACCTTC

clone_size: .
d_call: .
v_call: TRBV13
j_call: TRBJ2-7
cdr3_aa: CASSVDREGYEQYF
cdr3_nt: TGTGCCAGCAGCGTGGACAGGGAGGGCTACGAGCAGTACTTC

clone_size: .
d_call: .
v_call: TRBV2
j_call: TRBJ2-1
cdr3_aa: CASSGGSWDEQFF
cdr3_nt: TGTGCCAGCAGTGGGGGGAGCTGGGATGAGCAGTTCTTC

clone_size: .
d_call: .
v_call: TRBV19
j_call: TRBJ1-2
cdr3_aa: CASSLDSLNYGYTF
cdr3_nt: TGTGCCAGTAGTCTAGACAGTCTCAACTATGGCTACACCTTC

clone_size: .
d_call: .
v_call: TRBV10-3
j_call: TRBJ1-1
cdr3_aa: CAMQGEVYTEAFF
cdr3_nt: TGTGCCATGCAGGGTGAAGTTTACACTGAAGCTTTCTTT

clone_size: .
d_call: .
v_call: TRBV29-1
j_call: TRBJ2-6
cdr3_aa: CSGGPGANVLTF
cdr3_nt: TGCAGCGGCGGTCCTGGGGCCAACGTCCTGACTTTC

clone_size: few
d_call: .
v_call: TRBV25-1
j_call: TRBJ1-2
cdr3_aa: CASSDRRNYGYTF
cdr3_nt: TGTGCCAGCAGTGATCGGCGGAACTATGGCTACACCTTC

clone_size: .
d_call: TRBD1
v_call: TRBV5-1
j_call: TRBJ2-3
cdr3_aa: CASSHRQGSTDTQYF
cdr3_nt: TGCGCCAGCAGCCATCGACAGGGCAGCACAGATACGCAGTATTTT

clone_size: .
d_call: TRBD1
v_call: TRBV6-5
j_call: TRBJ1-5
cdr3_aa: CASRTGNQPQHF
cdr3_nt: TGTGCCAGCAGGACAGGGAATCAGCCCCAGCATTTT

clone_size: .
d_call: .
v_call: TRBV7-9
j_call: TRBJ1-2
cdr3_aa: CASTDRDYGYTF
cdr3_nt: TGTGCCAGCACCGATAGAGACTATGGCTACACCTTC

clone_size: .
d_call: .
v_call: TRBV18
j_call: TRBJ1-1
cdr3_aa: CASSLDNTEAFF
cdr3_nt: TGTGCCAGCTCACTTGATAACACTGAAGCTTTCTTT

clone_size: .
d_call: TRBD2
v_call: TRBV6-6
j_call: TRBJ2-7
cdr3_aa: CASGPTAGDSYEQYF
cdr3_nt: TGTGCCAGCGGGCCTACAGCGGGGGACTCCTACGAGCAGTACTTC

clone_size: few
d_call: .
v_call: TRBV6-1
j_call: TRBJ2-2
cdr3_aa: CASSGTTNTGELFF
cdr3_nt: TGTGCCAGCTCCGGGACGACGAACACCGGGGAGCTGTTTTTT

clone_size: once
d_call: .
v_call: TRBV19
j_call: TRBJ1-2
cdr3_aa: CASSIVRTYGYTF
cdr3_nt: TGTGCCAGTAGTATTGTACGGACCTATGGCTACACCTTC

clone_size: .
d_call: TRBD2
v_call: TRBV10-3
j_call: TRBJ2-3
cdr3_aa: CAISASGSTDTQYF
cdr3_nt: TGTGCCATCAGTGCTAGCGGTAGCACAGATACGCAGTATTTT

clone_size: once
d_call: .
v_call: TRBV5-5
j_call: TRBJ1-5
cdr3_aa: CASSLDGVGQPQHF
cdr3_nt: TGTGCCAGCAGCTTGGATGGTGTCGGACAGCCCCAGCATTTT

clone_size: .
d_call: .
v_call: TRBV18
j_call: TRBJ1-5
cdr3_aa: CASSPYRAYSNQPQHF
cdr3_nt: TGTGCCAGCTCACCCTACAGAGCATATAGCAATCAGCCCCAGCATTTT

clone_size: once
d_call: TRBD1
v_call: TRBV2
j_call: TRBJ2-6
cdr3_aa: CASITQPGTGGQGGANVLTF
cdr3_nt: TGTGCCAGCATCACACAACCCGGGACAGGGGGCCAGGGTGGGGCCAACGTCCTGACTTTC

clone_size: .
d_call: .
v_call: TRBV5-1
j_call: TRBJ2-1
cdr3_aa: CASSNKGGGENEQFF
cdr3_nt: TGCGCCAGCAGCAATAAAGGAGGGGGGGAGAATGAGCAGTTCTTC

clone_size: .
d_call: .
v_call: TRBV5-1
j_call: TRBJ2-1
cdr3_aa: CASSLVASSYNEQFF
cdr3_nt: TGCGCCAGCAGCTTGGTGGCGAGCTCCTACAATGAGCAGTTCTTC

clone_size: .
d_call: .
v_call: TRBV11-3
j_call: TRBJ2-7
cdr3_aa: CASSLYQGSTYEQYF
cdr3_nt: TGTGCCAGCAGCTTGTACCAGGGGTCCACCTACGAGCAGTACTTC

clone_size: .
d_call: .
v_call: TRBV5-1
j_call: TRBJ1-2
cdr3_aa: CASSLEGSNYGYTF
cdr3_nt: TGCGCCAGCAGCTTGGAGGGTTCTAACTATGGCTACACCTTC

clone_size: .
d_call: .
v_call: TRBV5-1
j_call: TRBJ1-4
cdr3_aa: CASSTQGGGEKLFF
cdr3_nt: TGCGCCAGCAGCACACAGGGAGGCGGTGAAAAACTGTTTTTT

clone_size: .
d_call: TRBD2
v_call: TRBV5-1
j_call: TRBJ2-1
cdr3_aa: CASSLGTSDYNEQFF
cdr3_nt: TGCGCCAGCAGCCTCGGGACTAGCGACTACAATGAGCAGTTCTTC

clone_size: .
d_call: .
v_call: TRBV14
j_call: TRBJ1-6
cdr3_aa: CASSRVRSYNSPLHF
cdr3_nt: TGTGCCAGCAGCCGGGTTCGCTCCTATAATTCACCCCTCCACTTT

clone_size: .
d_call: .
v_call: TRBV2
j_call: TRBJ2-2
cdr3_aa: CASSAGSFFTGELFF
cdr3_nt: TGTGCCAGCAGTGCCGGGAGCTTTTTCACCGGGGAGCTGTTTTTT

clone_size: .
d_call: TRBD1
v_call: TRBV30
j_call: TRBJ2-1
cdr3_aa: CAWSSQDRYNEQFF
cdr3_nt: TGTGCCTGGAGTTCTCAGGACAGGTACAATGAGCAGTTCTTC

clone_size: .
d_call: TRBD1
v_call: TRBV7-9
j_call: TRBJ2-2
cdr3_aa: CASSRDRGNTGELFF
cdr3_nt: TGTGCCAGCAGCAGGGACAGGGGGAACACCGGGGAGCTGTTTTTT

clone_size: .
d_call: .
v_call: TRBV6-6
j_call: TRBJ1-4
cdr3_aa: CASRGTLSEKLFF
cdr3_nt: TGTGCCAGCAGGGGGACCCTAAGTGAAAAACTGTTTTTT

clone_size: .
d_call: .
v_call: TRBV5-1
j_call: TRBJ1-1
cdr3_aa: CASSLEGNTEAFF
cdr3_nt: TGCGCCAGCAGCTTGGAAGGGAACACTGAAGCTTTCTTT